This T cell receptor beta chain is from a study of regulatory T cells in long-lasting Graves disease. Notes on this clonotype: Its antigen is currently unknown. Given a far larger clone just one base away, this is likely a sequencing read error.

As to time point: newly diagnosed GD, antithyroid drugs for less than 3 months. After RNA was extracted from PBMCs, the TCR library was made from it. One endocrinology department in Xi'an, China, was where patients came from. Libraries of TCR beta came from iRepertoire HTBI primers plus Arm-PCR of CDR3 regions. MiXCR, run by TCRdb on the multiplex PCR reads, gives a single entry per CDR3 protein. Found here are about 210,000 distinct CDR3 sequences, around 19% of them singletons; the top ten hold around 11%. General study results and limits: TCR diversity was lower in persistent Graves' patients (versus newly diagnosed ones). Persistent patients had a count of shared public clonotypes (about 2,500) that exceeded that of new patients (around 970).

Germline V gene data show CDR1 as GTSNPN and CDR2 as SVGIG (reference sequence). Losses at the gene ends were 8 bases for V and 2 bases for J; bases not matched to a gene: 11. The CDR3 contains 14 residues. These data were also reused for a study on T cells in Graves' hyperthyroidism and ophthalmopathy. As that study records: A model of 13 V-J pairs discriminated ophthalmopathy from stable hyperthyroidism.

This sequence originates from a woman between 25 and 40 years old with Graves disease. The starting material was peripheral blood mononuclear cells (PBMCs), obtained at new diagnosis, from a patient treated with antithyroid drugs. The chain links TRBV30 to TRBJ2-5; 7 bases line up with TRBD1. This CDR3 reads CASSSHRGQETQYF. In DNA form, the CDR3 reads TGTGCCAGCAGCTCCCACAGGGGACAAGAGACCCAGTACTTC.